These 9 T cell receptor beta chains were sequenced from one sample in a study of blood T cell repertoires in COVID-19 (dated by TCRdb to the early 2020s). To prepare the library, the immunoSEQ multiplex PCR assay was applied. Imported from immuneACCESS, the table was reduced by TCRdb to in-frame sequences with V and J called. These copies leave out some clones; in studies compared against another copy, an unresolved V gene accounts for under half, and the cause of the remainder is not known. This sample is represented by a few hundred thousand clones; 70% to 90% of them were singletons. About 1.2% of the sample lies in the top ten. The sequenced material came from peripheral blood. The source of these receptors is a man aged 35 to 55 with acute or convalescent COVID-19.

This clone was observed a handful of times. The CDR3 protein is CASSWGQGRGAQYF. The CDR3 nucleotides read TGTGCCAGCAGCTGGGGACAGGGCCGAGGGGCGCAGTACTTC. The chain is built from TRBV5-4 and TRBJ2-7, with TRBD1 matching 9 bases. The CDR3 is 14 residues long. The germline V gene has CDR1 SGHNT and CDR2 YYREEE (reference sequence). The ends lost 3 bases at V and 9 bases at J; junction bases unmatched: 10.

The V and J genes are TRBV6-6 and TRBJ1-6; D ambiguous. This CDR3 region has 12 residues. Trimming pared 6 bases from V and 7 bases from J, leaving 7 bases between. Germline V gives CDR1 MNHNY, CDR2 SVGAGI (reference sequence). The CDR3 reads CASSPVNSPLHF. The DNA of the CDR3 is TGTGCCAGCAGCCCAGTGAATTCACCCCTCCACTTT.

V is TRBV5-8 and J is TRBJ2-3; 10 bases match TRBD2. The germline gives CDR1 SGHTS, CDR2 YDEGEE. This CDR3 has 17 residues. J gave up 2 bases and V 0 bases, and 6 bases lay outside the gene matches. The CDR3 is CASSLDPSGSSTDTQYF. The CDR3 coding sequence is TGTGCCAGCAGCTTGGACCCTAGCGGGAGCTCCACAGATACGCAGTATTTT.

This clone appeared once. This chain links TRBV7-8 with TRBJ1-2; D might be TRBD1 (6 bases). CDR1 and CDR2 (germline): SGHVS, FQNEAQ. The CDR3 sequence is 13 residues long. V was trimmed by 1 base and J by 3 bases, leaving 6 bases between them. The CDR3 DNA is TGTGCCAGCAGCTTAGAGGGGGACTATGGCTACACCTTC. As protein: CASSLEGDYGYTF.

The CDR3 spells CASSGTQGTQYF. The DNA of the CDR3 is TGTGCCAGCAGTGGGACCCAGGGAACCCAGTACTTC. This chain joins TRBV2 and TRBJ2-5, with D possibly matching TRBD1 (5 bases). This CDR3 contains 12 residues. V lost 4 bases to trimming and J lost 8 bases, with 11 bases between them. Per the germline V gene, CDR1 is SNHLY and CDR2 is FYNNEI.

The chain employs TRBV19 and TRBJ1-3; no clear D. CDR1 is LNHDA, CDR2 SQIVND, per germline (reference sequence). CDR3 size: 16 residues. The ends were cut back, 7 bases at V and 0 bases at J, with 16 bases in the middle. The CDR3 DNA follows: TGTGCCAGTACCCACGGCGGGCGAGACTCTGGAAACACCATATATTTT. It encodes CASTHGGRDSGNTIYF.

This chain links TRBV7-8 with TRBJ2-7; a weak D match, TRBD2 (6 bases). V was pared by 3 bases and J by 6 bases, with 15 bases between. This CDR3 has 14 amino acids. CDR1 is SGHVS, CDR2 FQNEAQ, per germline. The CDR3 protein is CASSFILYGGEQYF. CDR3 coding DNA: TGTGCCAGCAGCTTTATTTTGTACGGGGGCGAGCAGTACTTC.

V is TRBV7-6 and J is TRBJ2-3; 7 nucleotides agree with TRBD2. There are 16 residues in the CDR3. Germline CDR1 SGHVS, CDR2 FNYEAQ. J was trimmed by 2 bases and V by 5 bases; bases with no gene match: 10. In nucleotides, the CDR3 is TGTGCCAGCAGCCCCCGCCGGGACTACAACACAGATACGCAGTATTTT. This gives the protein CASSPRRDYNTDTQYF.

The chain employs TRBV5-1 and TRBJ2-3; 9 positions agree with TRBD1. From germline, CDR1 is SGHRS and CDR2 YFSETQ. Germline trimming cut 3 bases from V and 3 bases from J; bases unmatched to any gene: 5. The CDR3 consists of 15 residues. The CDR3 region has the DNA TGCGCCAGCAGCTCCCGGACAGGGGAGACAGATACGCAGTATTTT. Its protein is CASSSRTGETDTQYF. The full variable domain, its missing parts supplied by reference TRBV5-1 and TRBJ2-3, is KAGVTQTPRYLIKTRGQQVTLSCSPISGHRSVSWYQQTPGQGLQFLFEYFSETQRNKGNFPGRFSGRQFSNSRSEMNVSTLELGDSALYLCASSSRTGETDTQYFGPGTRLTVL.